This TCR beta chain emerged from a study of T cell responses to AZD1222 COVID-19 vaccine. Background on the study: Combined were second doses at about 4 or about 12 weeks. General observations from the study: AZD1222 recipients seropositive at baseline numbered only six. Regions 160-218 and 743-854 held dominance among vaccine-associated CD4 TCRs, which spanned spike. As reported, nearly half of all spike-specific TCRs target variant regions that are unmutated.

Sequencing was performed with immunoSEQ multiplex PCR; in TCRdb, only in-frame clones are kept and a portion is missing. The table includes more than 75,000 clones, nearly 90% detected once. CDR3 size: 15 residues. Trimming pared 3 bases from V and 4 bases from J, leaving 15 bases between. Germline assignment: CDR1 SGHTA and CDR2 FQGTGA. Regarding this clone: What it binds is unknown.

This chain links TRBV7-3 with TRBJ1-1; unclear D gene. This receptor was identified in an adult in good health. The sequenced sample was peripheral blood, obtained on day 0 of AZD1222 vaccination. CDR3 residues: CASSFDPRAGTEAFF. For the CDR3, the DNA is TGTGCCAGCAGCTTCGATCCTCGGGCAGGCACTGAAGCTTTCTTT.